These 9 T cell receptor beta chains came from one sample sequenced in a study of cytomegalovirus exposure and HLA in healthy donors. Primers for the PCR totalled 60 Vbeta and 13 Jbeta. Measured with immunoSEQ multiplex PCR; TCRdb has only the in-frame clones, and not every one. Its listing shows 65,000 to 90,000 clones. The material sequenced was PBMCs. These receptors came from a female donor in good health and CMV-seropositive.

The chain uses TRBV18 and TRBJ1-5; tentatively, D is TRBD1 (5 bases). Germline loops: CDR1 KGHSH, CDR2 LQKENI. Trimming shortened V by 2 bases and J by 5 bases, and 16 bases separated the two germline ends. The CDR3 length is 16 residues. The CDR3, as DNA: TGTGCCAGCTCACCAGGGACCGGGAGCTTGGATCAGCCCCAGCATTTT. As protein: CASSPGTGSLDQPQHF.

This chain joins TRBV2 and TRBJ1-6, with 7 positions matching TRBD1. Trimming at V came to 5 bases and at J to 0 bases, leaving 1 base not matched to a gene. Germline V lookup: CDR1 SNHLY, CDR2 FYNNEI. This CDR3 has 15 residues. The DNA for the CDR3 is TGTGCCAGCAGTCGACAGGGCTCCTATAATTCACCCCTCCACTTT. Residues: CASSRQGSYNSPLHF. The full variable domain, completed using reference TRBV2 and TRBJ1-6, is EPEVTQTPSHQVTQMGQEVILRCVPISNHLYFYWYRQILGQKVEFLVSFYNNEISEKSEIFDDQFSVERPDGSNFTLKIRSTKLEDSAMYFCASSRQGSYNSPLHFGNGTRLTVT.

This chain joins TRBV4-2 and TRBJ1-1, with TRBD1 identical over 8 bases. This CDR3 region has 15 residues. Trimming at V came to 4 bases and at J to 1 base, leaving 5 bases not matched to a gene. CDR1 LGHNA and CDR2 YNFKEQ come from the germline V gene. The CDR3 region is CASSLEDRANTEAFF. The CDR3 DNA reads as TGTGCCAGCAGCCTAGAGGACAGGGCGAACACTGAAGCTTTCTTT.

The genes are TRBV6-5 and TRBJ1-4; D is possibly TRBD1 (5 bases). Germline V gene sequence: CDR1 MNHEY, CDR2 SVGAGI. This CDR3 contains 14 residues. V was pared by 5 bases and J by 0 bases, with 7 bases between. CDR3 sequence (DNA): TGTGCCAGCAGTGGACATGCAACTAATGAAAAACTGTTTTTT. Its translation: CASSGHATNEKLFF.

The gene calls are TRBV7-8 and TRBJ1-1; D not certain. V gave up 5 bases and J gave up 2 bases, with 9 bases separating them. This CDR3 has 13 amino acids. Germline V CDR1 and CDR2: SGHVS, FQNEAQ. CDR3 sequence: CASSGQLNTEAFF. The CDR3 DNA reads TGTGCCAGCAGCGGGCAGCTCAACACTGAAGCTTTCTTT.

V gene TRBV28 combines with J gene TRBJ2-7, with 7 bases fitting TRBD2. The CDR3 loop spans 14 amino acids. Trimming took 7 bases from V and 3 from J; bases not matched to a gene: 9. Germline lookup yields CDR1 MDHEN and CDR2 SYDVKM. CDR3 residues: CASKWGGSGYEQYF. CDR3 DNA: TGTGCCAGCAAGTGGGGCGGGAGCGGCTACGAGCAGTACTTC.

V gene TRBV5-1 combines with J gene TRBJ1-1; the D gene is possibly TRBD1 (5 bases). V lost 4 bases, J lost 4 bases, and 11 bases lay in between. The germline V gene has CDR1 SGHRS and CDR2 YFSETQ. This CDR3 spans 13 amino acids. The CDR3 DNA is TGCGCCAGCAGCACCAGCGGGGGCACTGAAGCTTTCTTT. It translates to CASSTSGGTEAFF.

V gene TRBV5-6 combines with J gene TRBJ2-7, with 9 bases that match TRBD1. V lost 5 bases to trimming and J lost 7 bases; unmatched junction nucleotides: 7. Germline loops: CDR1 SGHDT, CDR2 YYEEEE. The CDR3 consists of 13 residues. CDR3 residues: CASRRTGAGEQYF. In DNA, the CDR3 is TGTGCCAGCAGAAGGACAGGGGCTGGGGAGCAGTACTTC.

Here the CDR3 reads CASSPSGTGGHEQYF. The CDR3 nucleotides are TGCGCCAGCAGCCCCTCCGGGACAGGGGGTCACGAGCAGTACTTC. The chain carries TRBV4-1 and TRBJ2-7; 11 bases are a match to TRBD1. After removal of 4 bases from V and 5 bases from J, the junction contained 7 bases not matched to a gene. CDR1 is MGHRA and CDR2 is YSYEKL in the germline V gene. This CDR3 spans 15 amino acids.